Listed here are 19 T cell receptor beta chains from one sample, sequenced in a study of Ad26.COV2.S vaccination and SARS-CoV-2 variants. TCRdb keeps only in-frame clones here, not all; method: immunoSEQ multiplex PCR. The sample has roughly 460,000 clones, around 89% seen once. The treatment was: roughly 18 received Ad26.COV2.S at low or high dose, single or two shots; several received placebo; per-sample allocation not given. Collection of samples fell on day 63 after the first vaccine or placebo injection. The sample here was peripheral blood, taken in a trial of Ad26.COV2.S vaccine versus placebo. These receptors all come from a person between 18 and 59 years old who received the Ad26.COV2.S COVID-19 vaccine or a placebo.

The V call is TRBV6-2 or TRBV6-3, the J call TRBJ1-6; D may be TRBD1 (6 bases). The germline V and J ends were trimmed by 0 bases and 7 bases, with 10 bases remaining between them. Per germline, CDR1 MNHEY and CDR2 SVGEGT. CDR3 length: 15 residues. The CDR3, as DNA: TGTGCCAGCAGTTACTCCGGGAGGGGGAATTCACCCCTCCACTTT. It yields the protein CASSYSGRGNSPLHF.

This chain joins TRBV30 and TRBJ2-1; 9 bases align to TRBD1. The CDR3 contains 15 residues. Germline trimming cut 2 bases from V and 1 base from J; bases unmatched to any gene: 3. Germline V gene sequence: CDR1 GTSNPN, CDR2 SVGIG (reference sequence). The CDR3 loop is CAWSPDRGSYNEQFF. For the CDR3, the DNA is TGTGCCTGGAGTCCCGACAGGGGGTCCTACAATGAGCAGTTCTTC.

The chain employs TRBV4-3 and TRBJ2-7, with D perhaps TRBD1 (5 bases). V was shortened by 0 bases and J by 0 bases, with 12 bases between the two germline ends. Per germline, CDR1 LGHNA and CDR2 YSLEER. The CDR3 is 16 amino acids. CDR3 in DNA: TGCGCCAGCAGCCAAGAATGGGGCTATAGCTCCTACGAGCAGTACTTC. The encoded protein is CASSQEWGYSSYEQYF.

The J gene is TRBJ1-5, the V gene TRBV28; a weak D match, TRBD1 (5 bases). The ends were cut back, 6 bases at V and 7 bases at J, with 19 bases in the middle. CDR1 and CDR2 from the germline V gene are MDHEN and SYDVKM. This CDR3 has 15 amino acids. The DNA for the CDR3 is TGTGCCAGCAGGGTCCTGGGGTGGGGGTCCCAGCCCCAGCATTTT. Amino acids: CASRVLGWGSQPQHF.

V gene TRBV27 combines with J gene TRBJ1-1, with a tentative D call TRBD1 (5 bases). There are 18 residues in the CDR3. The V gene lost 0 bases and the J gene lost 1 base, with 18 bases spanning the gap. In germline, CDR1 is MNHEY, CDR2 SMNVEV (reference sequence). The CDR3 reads CASSLSLRGGRPNTEAFF. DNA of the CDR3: TGTGCCAGCAGTTTATCCCTCCGGGGGGGGAGGCCGAACACTGAAGCTTTCTTT.

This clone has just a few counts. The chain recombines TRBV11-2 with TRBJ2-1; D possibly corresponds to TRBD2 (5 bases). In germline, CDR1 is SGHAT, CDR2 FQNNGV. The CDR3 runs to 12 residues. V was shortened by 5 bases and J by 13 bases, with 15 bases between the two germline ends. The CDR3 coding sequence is TGTGCCAGCAGCCCAATCGCGGGCCAACAGTTCTTC. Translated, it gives CASSPIAGQQFF.

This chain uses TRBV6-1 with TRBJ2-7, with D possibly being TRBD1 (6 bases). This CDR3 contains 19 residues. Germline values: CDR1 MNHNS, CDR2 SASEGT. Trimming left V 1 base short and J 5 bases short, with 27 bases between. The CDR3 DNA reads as TGTGCCAGCAGTGAAGTAGTCGACCCCCAGGGGAGAATAGGCCACGAGCAGTACTTC. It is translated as CASSEVVDPQGRIGHEQYF.

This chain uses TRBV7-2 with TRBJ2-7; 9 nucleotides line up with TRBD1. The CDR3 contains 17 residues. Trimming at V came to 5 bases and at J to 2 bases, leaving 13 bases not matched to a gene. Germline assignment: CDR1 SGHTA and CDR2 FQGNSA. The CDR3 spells CASSTGTGSEKAYEQYF. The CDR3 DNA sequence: TGTGCCAGCAGCACCGGGACAGGGTCGGAAAAGGCCTACGAGCAGTACTTC.

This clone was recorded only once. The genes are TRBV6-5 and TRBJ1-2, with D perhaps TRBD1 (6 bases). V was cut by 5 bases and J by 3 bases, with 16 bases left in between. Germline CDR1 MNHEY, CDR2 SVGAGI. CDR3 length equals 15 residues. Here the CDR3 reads CASSLDRRGYYGYTF. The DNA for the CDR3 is TGTGCCAGCAGTCTCGACAGGCGGGGTTACTATGGCTACACCTTC.

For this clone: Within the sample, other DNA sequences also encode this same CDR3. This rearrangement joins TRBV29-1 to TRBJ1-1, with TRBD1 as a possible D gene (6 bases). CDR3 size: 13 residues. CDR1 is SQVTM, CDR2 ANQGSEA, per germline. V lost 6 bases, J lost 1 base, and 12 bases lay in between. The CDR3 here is CSVVRQANTEAFF. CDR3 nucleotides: TGCAGCGTGGTGAGACAGGCGAACACTGAAGCTTTCTTT.

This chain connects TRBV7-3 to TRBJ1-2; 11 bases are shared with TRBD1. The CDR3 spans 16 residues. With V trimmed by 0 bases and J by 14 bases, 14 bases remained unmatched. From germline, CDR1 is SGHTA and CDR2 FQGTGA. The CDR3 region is CASSLTAPGTGGAKTF. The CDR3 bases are TGTGCCAGCAGCTTAACGGCCCCCGGGACAGGGGGTGCCAAAACCTTC.

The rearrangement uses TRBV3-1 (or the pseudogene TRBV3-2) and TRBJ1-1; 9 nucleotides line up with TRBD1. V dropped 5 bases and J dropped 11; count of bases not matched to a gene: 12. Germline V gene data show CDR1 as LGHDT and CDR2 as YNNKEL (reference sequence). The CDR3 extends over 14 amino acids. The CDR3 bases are TGTGCCAGCAGCGAAGGACAGGGGTGGGGTGGTGCTTTCTTT. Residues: CASSEGQGWGGAFF.

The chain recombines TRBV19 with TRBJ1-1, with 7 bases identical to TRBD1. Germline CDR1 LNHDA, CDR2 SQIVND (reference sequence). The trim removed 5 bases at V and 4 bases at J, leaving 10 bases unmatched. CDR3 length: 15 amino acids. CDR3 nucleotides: TGTGCCAGTAGTTCCCGACAGGGCTGGGGCACTGAAGCTTTCTTT. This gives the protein CASSSRQGWGTEAFF.

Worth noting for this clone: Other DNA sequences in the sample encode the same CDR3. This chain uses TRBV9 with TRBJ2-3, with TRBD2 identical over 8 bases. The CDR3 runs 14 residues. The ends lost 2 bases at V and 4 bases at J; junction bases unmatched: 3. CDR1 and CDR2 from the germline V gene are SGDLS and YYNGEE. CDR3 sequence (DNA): TGTGCCAGCAGCGTTGGACTAGCCGCAGATACGCAGTATTTT. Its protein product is CASSVGLAADTQYF.

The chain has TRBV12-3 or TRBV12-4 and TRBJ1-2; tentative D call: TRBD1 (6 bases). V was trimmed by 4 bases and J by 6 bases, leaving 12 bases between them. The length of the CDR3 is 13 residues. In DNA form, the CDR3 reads TGTGCCAGCAGTTACAGGGTGGCGAATGGCTACACCTTC. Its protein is CASSYRVANGYTF.

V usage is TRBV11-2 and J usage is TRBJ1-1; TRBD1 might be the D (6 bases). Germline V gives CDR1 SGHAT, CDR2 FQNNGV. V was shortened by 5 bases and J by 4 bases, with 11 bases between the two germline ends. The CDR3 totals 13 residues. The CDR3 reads CASSVTGRTEAFF. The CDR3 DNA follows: TGTGCCAGCAGCGTTACAGGGCGCACTGAAGCTTTCTTT.

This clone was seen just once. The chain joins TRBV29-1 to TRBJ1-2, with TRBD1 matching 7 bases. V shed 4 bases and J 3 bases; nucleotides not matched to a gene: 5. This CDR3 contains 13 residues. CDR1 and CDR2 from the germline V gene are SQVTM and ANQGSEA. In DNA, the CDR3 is TGCAGCGTTGCACCTACAGGGGACTATGGCTACACCTTC. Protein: CSVAPTGDYGYTF.

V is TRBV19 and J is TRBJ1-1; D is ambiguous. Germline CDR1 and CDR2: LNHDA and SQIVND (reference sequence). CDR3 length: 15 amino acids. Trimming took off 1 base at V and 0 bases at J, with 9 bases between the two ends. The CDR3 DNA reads TGTGCCAGTAGTATAGCCCGGAAAATGAACACTGAAGCTTTCTTT. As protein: CASSIARKMNTEAFF. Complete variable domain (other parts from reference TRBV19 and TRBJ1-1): DGGITQSPKYLFRKEGQNVTLSCEQNLNHDAMYWYRQDPGQGLRLIYYSQIVNDFQKGDIAEGYSVSREKKESFPLTVTSAQKNPTAFYLCASSIARKMNTEAFFGQGTRLTVV.

This CDR3 is CASSLTGGEYEQYF. The CDR3 DNA reads TGTGCCAGCAGCTTGACAGGGGGCGAGTACGAGCAGTACTTC. The rearrangement joins TRBV7-3 to TRBJ2-7; TRBD1 aligns across 10 bases. After removal of 3 bases from V and 4 bases from J, the junction contained 3 bases not matched to a gene. CDR3 length: 14 amino acids. The germline gives CDR1 SGHTA, CDR2 FQGTGA.